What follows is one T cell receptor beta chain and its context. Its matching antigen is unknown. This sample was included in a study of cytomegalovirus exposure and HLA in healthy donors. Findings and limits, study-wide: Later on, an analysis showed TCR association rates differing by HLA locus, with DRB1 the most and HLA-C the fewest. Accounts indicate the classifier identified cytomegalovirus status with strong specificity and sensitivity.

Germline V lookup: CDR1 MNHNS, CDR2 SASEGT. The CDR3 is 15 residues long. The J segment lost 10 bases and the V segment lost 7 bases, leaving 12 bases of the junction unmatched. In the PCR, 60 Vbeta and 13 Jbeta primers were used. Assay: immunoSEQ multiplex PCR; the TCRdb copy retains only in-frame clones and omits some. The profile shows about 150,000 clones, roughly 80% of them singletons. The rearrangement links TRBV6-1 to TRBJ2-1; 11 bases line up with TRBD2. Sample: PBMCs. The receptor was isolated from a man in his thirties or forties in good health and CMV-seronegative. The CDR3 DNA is TGTGCCAGCATTACCCTGGCTAGCGGGAGGAACGAGCAGTTCTTC. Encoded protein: CASITLASGRNEQFF.